A selection of T cell receptor beta chains follows, all from one sample in a study of Ad26.COV2.S vaccination and SARS-CoV-2 variants. Produced via immunoSEQ multiplex PCR; TCRdb's table is partial and in-frame only. The sample yields approximately 360,000 clones, 83% seen once. Sequencing used peripheral blood, obtained in a trial of Ad26.COV2.S vaccine versus placebo. These receptors all come from a person between 18 and 65 years old who received the Ad26.COV2.S COVID-19 vaccine or a placebo. Each CDR3 is given with its conserved first and last residue. A D gene is named only where the DNA matches it firmly. The size entry is marked missing in some rows and otherwise reads once, few, many or a size class.

v_gene	j_gene	d_gene	abundance	CDR3aa	CDR3nt
TRBV6-1	TRBJ2-1	-	-	CASSDVYYNEQFF	TGTGCCAGCAGTGATGTATACTACAATGAGCAGTTCTTC
TRBV19	TRBJ1-4	TRBD1	-	CASSRWDRFREKLFF	TGTGCCAGTAGTAGGTGGGACAGGTTCCGTGAAAAACTGTTTTTT
TRBV6-1	TRBJ2-5	-	once	CASSEGYLSQETQYF	TGTGCCAGCAGTGAAGGATACCTAAGCCAAGAGACCCAGTACTTC
TRBV11-2	TRBJ2-3	-	-	CASSIRSLGTDTQYF	TGTGCCAGCAGCATACGGTCTTTAGGCACAGATACGCAGTATTTT
TRBV10-3	TRBJ1-5	-	-	CAISEGGFSNQPQHF	TGTGCCATCAGTGAGGGGGGGTTTAGCAATCAGCCCCAGCATTTT
TRBV27	TRBJ2-7	-	-	CASSPILMVDEQYF	TGTGCCAGCAGCCCAATCTTGATGGTGGACGAGCAGTACTTC
TRBV21-1	TRBJ1-6	-	-	CASSKEGQGISPLHF	TGTGCCAGCAGCAAAGAAGGACAGGGGATTTCACCCCTCCACTTT
TRBV6-5	TRBJ1-2	-	once	CASSYSGIYGYTF	TGTGCCAGCAGTTACTCGGGGATCTATGGCTACACCTTC
TRBV6-5	TRBJ2-1	-	-	CASSSGAATYLEQFF	TGTGCCAGCAGTTCCGGAGCGGCAACTTACCTGGAGCAGTTCTTC
TRBV19	TRBJ2-5	-	-	CASSHRDKRETQYF	TGTGCCAGTAGTCACCGGGACAAACGGGAGACCCAGTACTTC
TRBV7-2	TRBJ1-1	TRBD1	once	CASSQGQGLVTEAFF	TGTGCCAGCAGCCAAGGACAGGGACTTGTGACTGAAGCTTTCTTT
TRBV6-2/TRBV6-3	TRBJ2-1	TRBD1	-	CASSYPKGAGGSDEQFF	TGTGCCAGCAGTTACCCCAAGGGGGCAGGGGGTTCGGATGAGCAGTTCTTC
TRBV5-1	TRBJ2-3	TRBD2	-	CASSSLLAGEADTQYF	TGCGCCAGCAGCTCCCTACTAGCGGGAGAAGCAGATACGCAGTATTTT
TRBV5-1	TRBJ2-4	-	-	CASSLRGRENIQYF	TGCGCCAGCAGCTTGCGGGGGCGCGAAAACATTCAGTACTTC
TRBV7-9	TRBJ1-2	-	-	CASSLESGYYGYTF	TGTGCCAGCAGCTTAGAGTCAGGGTACTATGGCTACACCTTC
TRBV10-3	TRBJ1-1	-	-	CAISGSDRAFF	TGTGCCATCAGTGGATCAGACAGAGCTTTCTTT
TRBV2	TRBJ2-2	-	-	CASSRSQGELFF	TGTGCCAGCAGCCGGAGTCAGGGGGAGCTGTTTTTT
TRBV10-3	TRBJ2-7	-	-	CAISENLSLYEQYF	TGTGCCATCAGTGAGAACCTCTCACTCTACGAGCAGTACTTC
TRBV7-2	TRBJ2-7	-	-	CASSLTTNRNEQYF	TGTGCCAGCAGCTTAACAACGAACAGGAACGAGCAGTACTTC
TRBV7-3	TRBJ2-1	-	once	CASSSPGGLHEQFF	TGTGCCAGCAGCTCGCCGGGGGGCCTACATGAGCAGTTCTTC
TRBV5-1	TRBJ1-1	TRBD1	-	CASSSTGGELTEAFF	TGCGCCAGCAGCTCGACAGGGGGTGAGCTCACTGAAGCTTTCTTT
TRBV27	TRBJ1-6	-	few	CASSPTGGSPLHF	TGTGCCAGCAGTCCCACGGGGGGGTCACCCCTCCACTTT
TRBV7-9	TRBJ2-3	-	-	CASSPGPAGTQYF	TGTGCCAGCAGCCCTGGGCCGGCGGGTACGCAGTATTTT
TRBV27	TRBJ2-3	-	once	CASSVTFVTDTQYF	TGTGCCAGCAGTGTGACTTTTGTCACAGATACGCAGTATTTT
TRBV6-5	TRBJ2-7	TRBD2	-	CASSPETSGSYEQYF	TGTGCCAGCAGCCCGGAGACTAGCGGCTCCTACGAGCAGTACTTC
TRBV2	TRBJ2-2	-	-	CASSESRTGELFF	TGTGCCAGCAGTGAATCACGAACCGGGGAGCTGTTTTTT
TRBV11-2	TRBJ2-7	TRBD2	-	CASSLATSLSYEQYF	TGTGCCAGCAGCTTAGCGACTAGCTTATCCTACGAGCAGTACTTC
TRBV5-6	TRBJ2-3	TRBD2	-	CASSGGKTSGGVADTQYF	TGTGCCAGCAGCGGTGGAAAGACTAGCGGGGGGGTGGCAGATACGCAGTATTTT
TRBV19	TRBJ1-4	TRBD1	-	CASSITDRANEKLFF	TGTGCCAGTAGTATCACGGACAGGGCTAATGAAAAACTGTTTTTT
TRBV11-2	TRBJ2-3	-	-	CASSPQGTDTQYF	TGTGCCAGCAGCCCCCAAGGGACAGATACGCAGTATTTT
TRBV5-6	TRBJ1-2	-	-	CASSFRTVTLNYGYTF	TGTGCCAGCAGCTTTCGGACGGTAACTCTTAACTATGGCTACACCTTC
TRBV27	TRBJ2-7	TRBD2	-	CASSSRGRPNEQYF	TGTGCCAGCAGTTCTCGCGGGAGGCCTAACGAGCAGTACTTC
TRBV19	TRBJ1-1	-	-	CASSLGDNTEAFF	TGTGCCAGTAGTCTCGGGGACAACACTGAAGCTTTCTTT
TRBV6-5	TRBJ1-4	-	-	CASRAREEFNEKLFF	TGTGCCAGCAGAGCTAGGGAGGAGTTTAATGAAAAACTGTTTTTT
TRBV6-5	TRBJ2-7	-	-	CASGDEGLYEQYF	TGTGCCAGCGGGGACGAGGGGTTGTACGAGCAGTACTTC
TRBV7-9	TRBJ1-3	-	once	CASSPLGSRSGNTIYF	TGTGCCAGCAGCCCCCTGGGGTCTCGATCTGGAAACACCATATATTTT
TRBV9	TRBJ2-1	TRBD2	-	CASSVRGGNEQFF	TGTGCCAGCAGCGTACGGGGGGGCAATGAGCAGTTCTTC
TRBV5-1	TRBJ2-5	-	-	CASSLEYRAQETQYF	TGCGCCAGCAGCTTGGAATACAGGGCCCAAGAGACCCAGTACTTC
TRBV19	TRBJ1-2	-	-	CASSILEGVYGYTF	TGTGCCAGTAGTATCTTAGAGGGGGTCTATGGCTACACCTTC
TRBV19	TRBJ2-3	-	-	CASRPLGGSTDTQYF	TGTGCCAGTAGACCTTTGGGAGGTAGCACAGATACGCAGTATTTT
TRBV6-1	TRBJ1-2	-	-	CASTSAPYGYTF	TGTGCCAGCACTTCGGCCCCCTATGGCTACACCTTC
TRBV7-9	TRBJ1-1	-	-	CASRLKDGGTTEAFF	TGTGCCAGCAGGCTTAAGGATGGAGGGACCACTGAAGCTTTCTTT
TRBV5-1	TRBJ2-5	TRBD2	-	CASSLGTSGRVETQYF	TGCGCCAGCAGCTTGGGGACTAGCGGGAGGGTCGAGACCCAGTACTTC
TRBV4-1	TRBJ1-5	-	-	CASSQRHNQPQHF	TGCGCCAGCAGCCAACGGCACAATCAGCCCCAGCATTTT
TRBV6-5	TRBJ2-2	-	-	CASRRSGGNTGELFF	TGTGCCAGCAGACGTAGCGGAGGGAACACCGGGGAGCTGTTTTTT
TRBV2	TRBJ2-1	TRBD2	-	CASTPGGGRGSYNEQFF	TGTGCCAGCACCCCTGGGGGCGGGAGGGGCTCCTACAATGAGCAGTTCTTC
TRBV25-1	TRBJ1-1	-	-	CASSGRGGRTNTEAFF	TGTGCCAGCAGTGGGAGGGGAGGCAGGACGAACACTGAAGCTTTCTTT
TRBV14	TRBJ2-1	TRBD2	-	CASSQNPGLAGVYGEQFF	TGTGCCAGCAGCCAAAACCCGGGACTAGCGGGAGTATATGGTGAGCAGTTCTTC
TRBV6-6	TRBJ2-7	TRBD2	-	CASSLGLAGGPGEQYF	TGTGCCAGCAGCCTGGGACTAGCGGGGGGGCCGGGGGAGCAGTACTTC